This TCR beta chain was documented in a study of T cell repertoires in cytomegalovirus infection (dated by TCRdb to between 2017 and 2020). Regarding the research as a whole: Donor HLA type was relevant to the analysis, because carriage of CMV infection together with the matching HLA type was indicated by public TCR beta signatures. What the research found in general, with its limitations: In the ex vivo response, HLA-C-restricted CMV-specific TCR beta clonotypes were dominant, and in two of eight donors the single most frequent clonotype came from this HLA-C-restricted group. In both this cohort and an independent roughly 330-donor cohort, the cumulative frequency of public TCR beta family members distinguished carriers of CMV infection plus the relevant HLA type.

Sequenced on an Illumina HiSeq 1500. Using fastp at Q25 and MiXCR, TCRdb reprocessed the public reads and kept productive beta chains. Every entry covers one CDR3 protein and lists the most common genes and DNA from its rows. The sample profile shows more than 250,000 distinct CDR3 sequences; roughly 13% of them were found once. Together, the top ten hold around 9% of the sample. As regards this clonotype: The clone's antigen remains unknown. Base qualities are not recorded, but no much larger clone differs from it by a single base.

Reading from cysteine to phenylalanine, the CDR3 counts 17 amino acids. Just CDR3 DNA is preserved here, 51 bases in frame from base 1. Germline trimming: 4 bases from V, 2 bases from J; junction bases outside gene matches: 2. CDR1 and CDR2 (SGHVS, FQNEAQ) derive from the germline V gene. The V and J segments used are TRBV7-8 and TRBJ2-1; 16 nucleotides in the junction match TRBD2. Sequencing was done on a sample of PBMCs. This sequence was found in a human donor in good health (CMV status not recorded). Some clones in this sample may be carry-over from other donors' samples. This receptor carries the CDR3 CASSSGLAGGPYNEQFF. In nucleotide form, the sequence is TGTGCCAGCAGCTCGGGACTAGCGGGGGGGCCCTACAATGAGCAGTTCTTC.